This T cell receptor beta chain came from a study of blood T cells in healthy people across ages. This clonotype was counted once. The CDR3 is made up of 15 amino acids. V gave up 1 base and J gave up 3 bases, with 10 bases separating them. PCR was performed a second time for roughly 7 to 11 cycles using a sample-barcoded 5' primer and a J-beta primer mix. TCRdb called the 5' RACE reads again in MiXCR, with one record for every CDR3 protein. The sample holds more than 700,000 distinct CDR3 sequences, around 50% seen once. Specimen: blood. This TCR was recovered from a man older than 75 in good health. The chain employs TRBV12-3 or TRBV12-4 and TRBJ2-1; D is unclear. CDR3 sequence reads: CASSLGAAHYNEQFF. DNA for the CDR3: TGTGCCAGCAGTTTAGGGGCCGCTCACTACAATGAGCAGTTCTTC.